The 19 T cell receptor beta chains given below trace back to one sample, sequenced in a study of T cells in Graves' hyperthyroidism and ophthalmopathy. Regions amplified from RNA transcripts were the TCR beta CDR3 regions. The HTBI primer set drove a first-round RT-PCR of the TCR CDR3. TCRdb re-analysed the multiplex PCR reads in MiXCR, keeping a single row per CDR3 protein. Among 300,000 to 400,000 distinct CDR3 sequences listed, 15% to 20% were seen once. The sequenced sample was blood. These receptors all come from a woman aged 45-65 years with Graves' hyperthyroidism.

This clonotype showed up many times. The CDR3 sequence is CASSSLAGGSSYNEQFF. The CDR3 coding sequence is TGTGCCAGCAGTTCCCTAGCGGGAGGGAGCTCCTACAATGAGCAGTTCTTC. This chain uses TRBV11-2 with TRBJ2-1; TRBD2 matches 12 bases. CDR3 length: 17 residues. V lost 6 bases to trimming and J lost 0 bases; unmatched junction nucleotides: 6. CDR1 and CDR2 (germline): SGHAT, FQNNGV. Complete variable domain (other parts from reference TRBV11-2 and TRBJ2-1): EAGVAQSPRYKIIEKRQSVAFWCNPISGHATLYWYQQILGQGPKLLIQFQNNGVVDDSQLPKDRFSAERLKGVDSTLKIQPAKLEDSAVYLCASSSLAGGSSYNEQFFGPGTRLTVL.

The chain links TRBV15 to TRBJ2-1; D may correspond to TRBD1 or TRBD2 (5 bases each). Looked up from germline, CDR1 is LNHNV and CDR2 is YYDKDF (reference sequence). V was clipped by 5 bases and J by 6 bases, with 20 bases between them. The CDR3 contains 16 residues. This CDR3 reads CATSAGQAPRGNEQFF. In DNA form, the CDR3 reads TGTGCCACCAGCGCTGGCCAAGCGCCGAGGGGCAATGAGCAGTTCTTC.

This clonotype showed up many times. This rearrangement joins TRBV7-2 to TRBJ1-3; TRBD1 matches at 9 bases. V was clipped by 5 bases and J by 2 bases; unmatched bases: 4. Germline loops: CDR1 SGHTA, CDR2 FQGNSA. The CDR3 is made up of 15 amino acids. DNA for the CDR3: TGTGCCAGCAGCGAGACAGGGGGAACTGGAAACACCATATATTTT. Translating it yields CASSETGGTGNTIYF.

This clonotype was counted at least ten times. The V gene is TRBV7-2, the J gene TRBJ2-5; 8 bases are a match to TRBD1. The junction had 6 bases not matched to a gene; V was cut back by 5 bases and J by 4 bases. This CDR3 is 14 amino acids long. Germline CDR1 and CDR2: SGHTA and FQGNSA. This CDR3 is CASSQGQGVETQYF. The CDR3 bases are TGTGCCAGCAGCCAAGGACAGGGAGTAGAGACCCAGTACTTC. Full variable domain (missing parts from reference TRBV7-2 and TRBJ2-5): GAGVSQSPSNKVTEKGKDVELRCDPISGHTALYWYRQSLGQGLEFLIYFQGNSAPDKSGLPSDRFSAERTGGSVSTLTIQRTQQEDSAVYLCASSQGQGVETQYFGPGTRLLVL.

This clonotype was picked up a small number of times. This chain uses TRBV7-2 with TRBJ2-4, with D possibly matching TRBD1 (6 bases). V shed 5 bases and J shed 0 bases, with 14 bases lying between them. Germline V CDR1 and CDR2: SGHTA, FQGNSA. This CDR3 contains 16 residues. The CDR3 sequence: CASSQGPPIAKNIQYF. DNA for the CDR3: TGTGCCAGCAGCCAGGGGCCTCCTATAGCCAAAAACATTCAGTACTTC. The variable domain in full, with the rest retrieved from reference TRBV7-2 and TRBJ2-4, is GAGVSQSPSNKVTEKGKDVELRCDPISGHTALYWYRQSLGQGLEFLIYFQGNSAPDKSGLPSDRFSAERTGGSVSTLTIQRTQQEDSAVYLCASSQGPPIAKNIQYFGAGTRLSVL.

This clonotype was detected many times. V is TRBV6-1 and J is TRBJ1-1; D gene unclear. Per germline, CDR1 MNHNS and CDR2 SASEGT. This CDR3 is built from 13 residues. Deletions cut 5 bases from V and 1 base from J, with 8 bases between. CDR3 coding DNA: TGTGCCAGCAGTTGGAGCAGGAACACTGAAGCTTTCTTT. Translated, it gives CASSWSRNTEAFF.

The V call is TRBV3-1, the J call TRBJ2-1; 9 bases agree with TRBD2. The CDR3 length is 14 residues. Germline CDR1 reads LGHDT; CDR2 reads YNNKEL (reference sequence). V gave up 5 bases and J gave up 5 bases; unmatched junction bases: 4. CDR3 residues: CASSAAGGHNEQFF. As DNA, the CDR3 is TGTGCCAGCAGCGCAGCGGGAGGACACAATGAGCAGTTCTTC.

Many counts were recorded for this clonotype. This chain uses TRBV5-1 with TRBJ2-2, with D perhaps matching TRBD1 (5 bases). Germline values: CDR1 SGHRS, CDR2 YFSETQ. V was shortened by 2 bases and J by 6 bases, with 14 bases between the two germline ends. The CDR3 consists of 15 residues. In DNA form, the CDR3 reads TGCGCCAGCAGCTTCAGCGATGACAGCGCCGGGGAGCTGTTTTTT. Its protein is CASSFSDDSAGELFF. The full variable domain, its missing parts supplied by reference TRBV5-1 and TRBJ2-2, is KAGVTQTPRYLIKTRGQQVTLSCSPISGHRSVSWYQQTPGQGLQFLFEYFSETQRNKGNFPGRFSGRQFSNSRSEMNVSTLELGDSALYLCASSFSDDSAGELFFGEGSRLTVL.

The V and J genes are TRBV18 and TRBJ1-2, with a tentative D call TRBD1 (5 bases). Germline CDR1 and CDR2: KGHSH and LQKENI. The CDR3 covers 14 residues. V lost 2 bases, J lost 2 bases, and 9 bases lay in between. The CDR3 bases are TGTGCCAGCTCACCAGATGGGGGGAACTATGGCTACACCTTC. It translates to CASSPDGGNYGYTF. Filled out from reference TRBV18 and TRBJ1-2, the complete variable domain reads NAGVMQNPRHLVRRRGQEARLRCSPMKGHSHVYWYRQLPEEGLKFMVYLQKENIIDESGMPKERFSAEFPKEGPSILRIQQVVRGDSAAYFCASSPDGGNYGYTFGSGTRLTVV.

The V gene is TRBV20-1, the J gene TRBJ2-4, with 7 positions matching TRBD2. The germline V gene has CDR1 DFQATT and CDR2 SNEGSKA (reference sequence). V was pared by 0 bases and J by 6 bases, with 8 bases of the junction left unmatched. CDR3 length equals 15 residues. CDR3 bases: TGCAGTGCTAGAGATAGCGGGTTTTGGGGAAACATTCAGTACTTC. It translates to CSARDSGFWGNIQYF.

V is TRBV30 and J is TRBJ1-1, with D possibly TRBD1 on 5 matching bases. CDR1 GTSNPN and CDR2 SVGIG come from the germline V gene (reference sequence). The CDR3 consists of 17 residues. V gave up 1 base and J gave up 7 bases, with 25 bases separating them. CDR3 amino acids: CAWSALGHYEGFVEAFF. CDR3 coding DNA: TGTGCCTGGAGTGCCCTTGGACACTACGAGGGGTTTGTTGAAGCTTTCTTT.

This clonotype appeared many times. The CDR3 DNA reads TGTGCCAGCAGTAAGACTGAAGGGGCCTCTGGGGCCAACGTCCTGACTTTC. Its protein product is CASSKTEGASGANVLTF. This chain joins TRBV28 and TRBJ2-6, with D perhaps TRBD1 (5 bases). The germline V and J ends were trimmed by 5 bases and 0 bases, with 14 bases remaining between them. Per germline, CDR1 MDHEN and CDR2 SYDVKM. The CDR3 is made up of 17 amino acids. The whole variable domain, filled in from reference TRBV28 and TRBJ2-6, reads DVKVTQSSRYLVKRTGEKVFLECVQDMDHENMFWYRQDPGLGLRLIYFSYDVKMKEKGDIPEGYSVSREKKERFSLILESASTNQTSMYLCASSKTEGASGANVLTFGAGSRLTVL.

There are a few counts of this clonotype. The J gene is TRBJ1-2, the V gene TRBV12-3 or TRBV12-4; 9 bases agree with TRBD1. The junction had 16 bases not matched to a gene; V was cut back by 5 bases and J by 3 bases. CDR3 length: 18 amino acids. The CDR3 reads CASSDDLPGQGSDYGYTF. CDR3 in DNA: TGTGCCAGCAGTGACGATCTACCGGGACAGGGAAGTGACTATGGCTACACCTTC.

V is TRBV28 and J is TRBJ2-1; TRBD1 might be the D (5 bases). V lost 4 bases to trimming and J lost 6 bases, with 13 bases between them. The V gene's germline CDR1 is MDHEN and CDR2 SYDVKM. CDR3 size: 14 residues. The CDR3 spells CASSSQGRVNEQFF. The DNA of the CDR3 is TGTGCCAGCAGTTCCCAGGGAAGAGTCAATGAGCAGTTCTTC. The full variable domain, completed using reference TRBV28 and TRBJ2-1, is DVKVTQSSRYLVKRTGEKVFLECVQDMDHENMFWYRQDPGLGLRLIYFSYDVKMKEKGDIPEGYSVSREKKERFSLILESASTNQTSMYLCASSSQGRVNEQFFGPGTRLTVL.

Many counts were recorded for this clonotype. The chain joins TRBV7-3 to TRBJ2-5; possibly TRBD2 for D (6 bases). V was shortened by 1 base and J by 3 bases, with 9 bases between the two germline ends. Germline V CDR1 and CDR2: SGHTA, FQGTGA. The CDR3 extends over 14 amino acids. CDR3 protein: CASSLMGGEETQYF. In DNA, the CDR3 is TGTGCCAGCAGCTTAATGGGCGGGGAAGAGACCCAGTACTTC. The variable domain in full, with the rest retrieved from reference TRBV7-3 and TRBJ2-5, is GAGVSQTPSNKVTEKGKYVELRCDPISGHTALYWYRQSLGQGPEFLIYFQGTGAADDSGLPNDRFFAVRPEGSVSTLKIQRTERGDSAVYLCASSLMGGEETQYFGPGTRLLVL.

This clonotype was observed a handful of times. The chain uses TRBV19 and TRBJ2-2; the match to TRBD2 covers 11 bases. Per the germline V gene, CDR1 is LNHDA and CDR2 is SQIVND (reference sequence). J gave up 4 bases and V 5 bases, and 6 bases lay outside the gene matches. The CDR3 sequence is 16 residues long. The CDR3 region has the DNA TGTGCCAGTAGTTTGGGACTAGCGGAAGCCACCGGGGAGCTGTTTTTT. Its protein is CASSLGLAEATGELFF.

The chain joins TRBV6-2 or TRBV6-3 to TRBJ1-5; 9 positions agree with TRBD1. The CDR3 spans 15 residues. The germline V gene has CDR1 MNHEY and CDR2 SVGEGT. V was pared by 4 bases and J by 7 bases, with 8 bases of the junction left unmatched. The DNA for the CDR3 is TGTGCCAGCAGTTCCGGGACAGGGTCGGGACAGCCCCAGCATTTT. Residues: CASSSGTGSGQPQHF.

This rearrangement joins TRBV5-1 to TRBJ1-2; 7 bases are a match to TRBD1. V was clipped by 6 bases and J by 3 bases; unmatched bases: 11. The CDR3 sequence is 15 residues long. The V gene's germline CDR1 is SGHRS and CDR2 YFSETQ. The CDR3 is CASTDPARGYYGYTF. For the CDR3, the DNA is TGCGCCAGCACCGACCCAGCCAGGGGGTACTATGGCTACACCTTC.

This clonotype was counted many times. Written as DNA, the CDR3 is TGTGCCAGCAGCCCGGAAATGGGGGGCGGGGAGACCCAGTACTTC. Its translation: CASSPEMGGGETQYF. J is TRBJ2-5 and V is TRBV28; D assignment may be TRBD1 or TRBD2 (6 bases each). V lost 6 bases, J lost 5 bases, and 19 bases lay in between. The CDR3 runs 15 residues. Germline loops: CDR1 MDHEN, CDR2 SYDVKM. The whole variable domain, filled in from reference TRBV28 and TRBJ2-5, reads DVKVTQSSRYLVKRTGEKVFLECVQDMDHENMFWYRQDPGLGLRLIYFSYDVKMKEKGDIPEGYSVSREKKERFSLILESASTNQTSMYLCASSPEMGGGETQYFGPGTRLLVL.